This T cell receptor beta chain is drawn from a study of OX40 agonist ivuxolimab in advanced cancers. The table came from immunoSEQ multiplex PCR; TCRdb's copy has only in-frame clones and leaves some out. The sample has tens of thousands of clones; 83% are singletons. The V gene end was trimmed by 1 base and the J gene end by 7 bases; junction bases not matched to a gene: 4. Germline V gene sequence: CDR1 LNHNV, CDR2 YYDKDF (reference sequence). The CDR3 is 14 amino acids. This sequence joins TRBV15 and TRBJ1-1, with 9 bases fitting TRBD1. The sequence was collected from an adult with an advanced solid tumor such as melanoma, head and neck, liver or kidney cancer. The input for sequencing was CD4+ or CD8+ T cells sorted from blood, taken in a trial of the OX40 agonist ivuxolimab. DNA for the CDR3: TGTGCCACCAGCAGAGGGGACAGGGACCATGAAGCTTTCTTT. Its protein product is CATSRGDRDHEAFF.